Listed here is a single TCR beta chain. Its antigen remains unknown. Germline lookup yields CDR1 SNHLY and CDR2 FYNNEI. V lost 11 bases and J lost 5; bases outside the gene matches: 8. The CDR3 totals 12 residues. The entry originates in a study of long-term antiretroviral therapy in people with HIV. Study at large: Sampling started about a decade before the 2015 immediate-ART recommendation.

Study outcomes and limitations: Whereas controls had wider CDR3 length ranges, HIV repertoires had narrower ones. Diversity increased after ART yet remained lower than in transplant donor controls.

Survey level was the resolution at which the v3.0 immunoSEQ assay ran. Clones were sequenced by immunoSEQ multiplex PCR, and TCRdb holds only the in-frame ones, with some missing. The data show some 16,000 clones, about 94% seen once. Here the sequenced sample was unsorted PBMCs, taken nearly 6.5 years after starting antiretroviral therapy. This chain joins TRBV2 and TRBJ2-5, with 7 bases fitting TRBD2. The origin of this receptor is a woman aged 45 to 65 with HIV. The CDR3 nucleotides read TGTGCCGGACGCGGGAGTGGGGAGACCCAGTACTTC. Translated: CAGRGSGETQYF. Variable domain in full (rest from reference TRBV2 and TRBJ2-5): EPEVTQTPSHQVTQMGQEVILRCVPISNHLYFYWYRQILGQKVEFLVSFYNNEISEKSEIFDDQFSVERPDGSNFTLKIRSTKLEDSAMYFCAGRGSGETQYFGPGTRLLVL.